These 13 T cell receptor beta chains share one sample of origin, sequenced in a study of spatial heterogeneity in lung cancer. TCRdb passed the 5' RACE reads through MiXCR, listing each CDR3 protein once. The sample shows some 110,000 distinct CDR3 sequences, 10% to 15% of them seen only once. This sample's time point: blood at routine non-recurrence follow-up after resection. Material for sequencing was whole RNA from tumor, nontumor lung or frozen PBMC, left unsorted. Source: PBMCs, taken at follow-up. These receptors originate from a male donor with early-stage non-small cell lung cancer.

This clonotype turned up a few times. The chain employs TRBV29-1 and TRBJ1-2; TRBD1 matches 9 bases. Germline assignment: CDR1 SQVTM and CDR2 ANQGSEA. With V trimmed by 3 bases and J by 3 bases, 5 bases remained unmatched. The CDR3 contains 14 residues. The CDR3 reads CSVDGDRDDYGYTF. The CDR3 nucleotides are TGCAGCGTTGATGGGGACAGGGACGACTATGGCTACACCTTC.

This clonotype was seen ten or more times. The rearrangement joins TRBV6-6 to TRBJ2-2; D might be TRBD2 (5 bases). V gave up 0 bases and J gave up 2 bases, with 19 bases separating them. The CDR3 is 19 residues long. The V gene's germline CDR1 is MNHNY and CDR2 SVGAGI (reference sequence). The CDR3 loop is CASSYSIDPLDFNTGELFF. The CDR3 coding sequence is TGTGCCAGCAGTTACTCGATCGATCCCCTGGACTTTAACACCGGGGAGCTGTTTTTT.

The chain uses TRBV6-1 and TRBJ1-3; D ambiguous. V was trimmed by 3 bases and J by 2 bases, leaving 11 bases between them. Germline-derived CDR1 and CDR2 are MNHNS and SASEGT. The CDR3 sequence is 15 residues long. This CDR3 reads CASSELRGTGNTIYF. The CDR3 DNA is TGTGCCAGCAGTGAGCTCCGGGGAACTGGAAACACCATATATTTT.

V is TRBV5-4 and J is TRBJ2-3, with D tentatively TRBD2 (6 bases). Trimming shortened V by 4 bases and J by 2 bases, and 11 bases separated the two germline ends. Germline CDR1 and CDR2: SGHNT and YYREEE (reference sequence). The CDR3 has 14 amino acids. The CDR3 DNA reads as TGTGCCAGCAGCACCGGGACTGACACAGATACGCAGTATTTT. Its translation: CASSTGTDTDTQYF.

This chain joins TRBV6-7 and TRBJ2-7; D ambiguous. TRBV6-7 is placed among ORFs of uncertain function. V was cut by 0 bases and J by 5 bases, with 8 bases left in between. The CDR3 contains 13 residues. The CDR3 reads CASSYSMVHEQYF. The DNA of the CDR3 is TGTGCCAGCAGTTACTCGATGGTACACGAGCAGTACTTC.

The gene calls are TRBV3-1 and TRBJ2-2, with unresolved D. Trimming left V 6 bases short and J 3 bases short, with 8 bases between. The CDR3 totals 13 residues. Germline CDR1 and CDR2: LGHDT and YNNKEL (reference sequence). The CDR3 is CASRPGYTGELFF. The CDR3 DNA reads as TGTGCCAGCAGGCCCGGGTACACCGGGGAGCTGTTTTTT.

Here the CDR3 reads CASRRQGGEAFF. In DNA, the CDR3 is TGTGCCAGCAGAAGACAAGGGGGTGAAGCTTTCTTT. The chain has TRBV5-6 and TRBJ1-1; a weak D match, TRBD1 (6 bases). Germline V gene lookup returns CDR1 SGHDT and CDR2 YYEEEE. The CDR3 sequence is 12 residues long. V shed 5 bases and J shed 7 bases, with 12 bases lying between them.

In regard to this clonotype: A much larger clone differs from this one at a single base, so this may be a read error. The chain has TRBV20-1 and TRBJ2-5; 8 bases are shared with TRBD1. This CDR3 is built from 13 residues. V trimming: 5 bases; J trimming: 4 bases; junction bases outside the gene matches: 6. Germline CDR1 and CDR2: DFQATT and SNEGSKA (reference sequence). CDR3 loop: CSAYDRGRETQYF. CDR3 in DNA: TGCAGTGCTTACGACAGGGGCCGAGAGACCCAGTACTTC.

This chain joins TRBV5-1 and TRBJ1-1; no definite D call. Germline V gives CDR1 SGHRS, CDR2 YFSETQ. CDR3 length equals 14 residues. V shed 4 bases and J shed 1 base, with 11 bases lying between them. The CDR3 nucleotides read TGCGCCAGCAGCAGTGGCCCAGCGAACACTGAAGCTTTCTTT. Encoded protein: CASSSGPANTEAFF.

The chain's CDR3 is CASAKGVNQPQHF. For the CDR3, the DNA is TGCGCCAGCGCCAAGGGGGTGAATCAGCCCCAGCATTTT. The chain links TRBV5-1 to TRBJ1-5; TRBD1 is a possible D gene (6 bases). The CDR3 covers 13 residues. V was clipped by 7 bases and J by 4 bases, with 12 bases between them. Germline V gives CDR1 SGHRS, CDR2 YFSETQ.

V gene TRBV15 combines with J gene TRBJ1-1; the D is unclear. CDR3 length: 13 residues. CDR1 LNHNV and CDR2 YYDKDF come from the germline V gene (reference sequence). The ends were cut back, 1 base at V and 4 bases at J, with 7 bases in the middle. CDR3 bases: TGTGCCACCAGCAGAGCGTCAGCCACTGAAGCTTTCTTT. Translation gives CATSRASATEAFF.

This clonotype was observed many times. CDR3 DNA: TGCGCCAGCAGGTATAGACAGGTAGAAGCTTTCTTT. Translating it yields CASRYRQVEAFF. V is TRBV10-1 and J is TRBJ1-1; D possibly corresponds to TRBD1 (6 bases). The CDR3 is made up of 12 amino acids. Germline V gene sequence: CDR1 WNHNN, CDR2 SYGVQD (reference sequence). Trimming removed 6 bases from V and 8 bases from J, with 13 bases in between.

Note on this clonotype: The germline gene is not matched at one end of the junction; a read error may be the cause. CDR3 sequence reads: CASSAYTSGESF. In DNA, the CDR3 is TGTGCCAGCAGCGCTTACACTAGCGGGGAGAGCTTC. This chain joins TRBV2 and TRBJ2-7; 10 bases line up with TRBD2. CDR1 is SNHLY and CDR2 is FYNNEI in the germline V gene. This CDR3 spans 12 amino acids. The full variable domain, rest sourced from reference TRBV2 and TRBJ2-7, is EPEVTQTPSHQVTQMGQEVILRCVPISNHLYFYWYRQILGQKVEFLVSFYNNEISEKSEIFDDQFSVERPDGSNFTLKIRSTKLEDSAMYFCASSAYTSGESFGPGTRLTVT.